Listed below are T cell receptor beta chains from one sample, sequenced in a study of shared clonotypes between healthy human individuals. Sequencing was performed with immunoSEQ multiplex PCR; in TCRdb, only in-frame clones are kept and a portion is missing. The data show 2 million to 2.5 million clones, approximately 90% seen once. The source material was naive CD4+ T cells from PBMCs. These receptors originate from a man younger than 30 in good health. Some clones in this sample may be carry-over from other donors' samples. Each CDR3 is given with its conserved first and last residue. Fields, in order: V gene, J gene, clone size, D gene, CDR3 protein, CDR3 DNA. A D gene is named only where the DNA matches it firmly. Part of the rows lack a size; the others show once, few, many or a class for expanded clones.

>TRBV28|TRBJ1-2|-|TRBD1
CASSLIGQGAHGYTF
TGTGCCAGCAGTTTAATAGGACAGGGGGCCCATGGCTACACCTTC
>TRBV5-1|TRBJ2-7|-|-
CASSLVRGTPLGSYEQYF
TGCGCCAGCAGCTTGGTCCGCGGGACTCCTTTAGGCTCCTACGAGCAGTACTTC
>TRBV19|TRBJ2-1|-|-
CASSKLERVAHNEQFF
TGTGCCAGTAGTAAGTTGGAGCGGGTGGCACACAATGAGCAGTTCTTC
>TRBV19|TRBJ1-5|-|-
CASSLVEASNQPQHF
TGTGCCAGTAGTTTGGTTGAGGCAAGCAATCAGCCCCAGCATTTT
>TRBV6-1|TRBJ2-7|once|-
CASSDSGGLTYEQYF
TGTGCCAGCAGTGATTCCGGGGGCCTAACCTACGAGCAGTACTTC
>TRBV7-6|TRBJ1-2|-|-
CASSLLIDTPDFNYGYTF
TGTGCCAGCAGCCTCCTCATAGACACCCCTGACTTCAACTATGGCTACACCTTC
>TRBV25-1|TRBJ2-6|-|-
CASSEYRKDGGVLTF
TGTGCCAGCAGTGAATATCGAAAGGACGGCGGCGTCCTGACTTTC
>TRBV28|TRBJ1-2|once|TRBD1
CASSRTGAYGYTF
TGTGCCAGCAGTAGAACAGGGGCCTATGGCTACACCTTC
>TRBV28|TRBJ2-1|-|-
CASSFASGLSYNEQFF
TGTGCCAGCAGTTTCGCAAGCGGGCTTTCCTACAATGAGCAGTTCTTC
>TRBV28|TRBJ2-2|-|TRBD2
CATGSGRTTGELFF
TGTGCCACGGGTAGCGGGAGGACCACCGGGGAGCTGTTTTTT
>TRBV5-1|TRBJ2-1|-|TRBD2
CASSVAGNYNEQFF
TGCGCCAGCAGCGTAGCGGGGAACTACAATGAGCAGTTCTTC
>TRBV7-2|TRBJ2-1|-|-
CASTAGAYNEQFF
TGTGCCAGCACCGCGGGTGCCTACAATGAGCAGTTCTTC
>TRBV11-3|TRBJ2-1|-|-
CASSDGQRSYNEQFF
TGTGCCAGCAGCGATGGACAGCGGTCCTACAATGAGCAGTTCTTC
>TRBV28|TRBJ2-7|-|-
CASSNQGYEQYF
TGTGCCAGCTCCAACCAGGGGTACGAGCAGTACTTC
>TRBV27|TRBJ2-3|-|-
CASSLSGLEDTQYF
TGTGCCAGCAGTTTATCAGGGTTGGAAGATACGCAGTATTTT
>TRBV11-1|TRBJ2-2|-|-
CASSLVGRASGELFF
TGTGCCAGCAGCTTAGTAGGCAGGGCATCCGGGGAGCTGTTTTTT
>TRBV5-1|TRBJ2-3|-|TRBD2
CASSLAMSSGPSIVSEDTQYF
TGCGCCAGCAGCTTGGCCATGTCTAGCGGCCCGTCAATAGTTAGCGAAGATACGCAGTATTTT
>TRBV10-3|TRBJ2-3|-|TRBD2
CAISESIASGSTDTQYF
TGTGCCATCAGTGAGTCGATCGCTAGCGGGAGCACAGATACGCAGTATTTT
>TRBV5-1|TRBJ2-1|-|TRBD2
CASSPGPAGGGNEQFF
TGCGCCAGCAGCCCCGGCCCAGCGGGAGGAGGAAATGAGCAGTTCTTC
>TRBV2|TRBJ2-1|-|TRBD2
CASSPGLAINEQFF
TGTGCCAGCAGCCCGGGACTAGCGATCAATGAGCAGTTCTTC
>TRBV9|TRBJ1-2|-|TRBD1
CASSASGKDRANYGYTF
TGTGCCAGCAGCGCCTCTGGGAAGGACAGGGCTAACTATGGCTACACCTTC
>TRBV11-2|TRBJ2-2|-|TRBD2
CASSRTSATGELFF
TGTGCCAGCAGCAGGACTAGCGCCACCGGGGAGCTGTTTTTT
>TRBV14|TRBJ2-1|-|TRBD1
CASSQVVGRGYNEQFF
TGTGCCAGCAGCCAAGTCGTGGGCAGGGGGTACAATGAGCAGTTCTTC
>TRBV6-1|TRBJ1-1|-|-
CASSERYLNTEAFF
TGTGCCAGCAGTGAAAGGTACCTCAACACTGAAGCTTTCTTT
>TRBV30|TRBJ1-1|-|TRBD1
CAWTSLQGARKAFF
TGTGCCTGGACCAGCCTCCAGGGGGCGCGGAAAGCTTTCTTT
>TRBV5-1|TRBJ2-7|-|-
CASSFGGSSYEQYF
TGCGCCAGCAGCTTTGGCGGAAGCTCCTACGAGCAGTACTTC
>TRBV4-3|TRBJ1-2|-|TRBD1
CASSHLIDRGSGGYTF
TGCGCCAGCAGCCACCTTATCGACAGGGGGTCTGGAGGCTACACCTTC
>TRBV9|TRBJ2-3|-|TRBD2
CASSALGLAETVDTQYF
TGTGCCAGCAGCGCACTTGGACTAGCGGAGACGGTAGATACGCAGTATTTT